This TCR beta chain was documented in a study of shared clonotypes between healthy human individuals. Repertoires were generated with immunoSEQ multiplex PCR, while TCRdb's copy carries only in-frame clones and drops some. The repertoire holds over 2 million clones, with around 96% as singletons. This CDR3 spans 18 amino acids. Trimming removed 6 bases at V and 3 bases at J, with 26 bases between. Germline CDR1 MDHEN, CDR2 SYDVKM. CD45RO-negative, CCR7-positively selected cells formed the naive CD8 fraction, excluding terminally differentiated effector memory CD45RA+ cells. Details on this clone: Antigen unknown.

Overall study results and limits: Estimated richness was generally greater in naive than memory subsets. Represented diversity, genetic and exposure-history alike, was limited by few donors.

The chain couples TRBV28 to TRBJ1-2, with a possible D match to TRBD1 (5 bases). Source material: naive CD8+ T cells sorted from blood. The receptor was isolated from a man between 18 and 29 years old in good health. The CDR3 loop is CASSPISVGQLGDYGYTF. The CDR3, as DNA: TGTGCCAGCAGCCCTATATCCGTCGGACAACTAGGGGACTATGGCTACACCTTC.